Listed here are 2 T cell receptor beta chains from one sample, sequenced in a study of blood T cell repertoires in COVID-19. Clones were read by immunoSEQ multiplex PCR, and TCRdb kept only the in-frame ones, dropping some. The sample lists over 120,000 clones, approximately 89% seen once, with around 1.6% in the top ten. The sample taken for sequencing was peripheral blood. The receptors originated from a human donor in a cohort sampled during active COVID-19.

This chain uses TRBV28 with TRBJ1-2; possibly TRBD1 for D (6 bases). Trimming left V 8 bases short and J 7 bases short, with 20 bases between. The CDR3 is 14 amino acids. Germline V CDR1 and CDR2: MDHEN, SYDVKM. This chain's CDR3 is CASYRRGTLGGYTF. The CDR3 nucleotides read TGTGCCAGCTACCGAAGGGGGACCCTCGGTGGCTACACCTTC.

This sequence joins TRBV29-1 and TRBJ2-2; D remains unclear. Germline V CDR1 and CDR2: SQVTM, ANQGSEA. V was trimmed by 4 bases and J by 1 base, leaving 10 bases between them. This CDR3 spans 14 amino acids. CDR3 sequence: CSVGAPLNTGELFF. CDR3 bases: TGCAGCGTTGGAGCTCCCTTGAACACCGGGGAGCTGTTTTTT.